The present T cell receptor (beta chain) was sequenced within a study of T cells in Graves' hyperthyroidism and ophthalmopathy. This clonotype was detected only a few times. Its antigen is undetermined. Study-wide results and caveats: The blood repertoire included most of the expanded thyroid clonotypes above 0.001. Ophthalmopathy cases were set apart from stable hyperthyroidism by a 13 V-J model.

Amplified TCR beta CDR3 regions derived from RNA transcripts. RT-PCR in the first round (using the HTBI primer set) targeted the TCR CDR3. TCRdb processed the multiplex PCR reads anew with MiXCR; each CDR3 protein has one entry. The data hold 200,000 to 250,000 distinct CDR3 sequences, with 17% observed a single time. CDR1 and CDR2 (germline): MNHEY, SMNVEV (reference sequence). Between the trimmed V and J ends, which lost 5 bases and 0 bases, there was a span of 17 bases. The CDR3 is made up of 18 amino acids. The source is a man over 45 with Graves' hyperthyroidism. The V and J genes are TRBV27 and TRBJ1-6; the D gene is possibly TRBD1 (5 bases). Sequencing used blood. This CDR3 is CASSPRQSLSSYNSPLHF. The CDR3 DNA reads as TGTGCCAGCAGTCCGAGACAGTCCCTAAGCTCCTATAATTCACCCCTCCACTTT.